The 10 T cell receptor beta chains listed next were all sequenced from one sample in a study of T-cell memory formation after mild COVID-19. TCRdb fed the 5' RACE reads into MiXCR, producing one record per CDR3 protein. This table has a few hundred thousand distinct CDR3 sequences, around 16% appearing once. The sequencing input was PBMCs or a T cell subset sorted from them (not recorded which). These TCRs come from a man in his late teens or twenties who had mild COVID-19 (a few samples of this study predate the infection). Cell type and time point are not known.

The table lists this clonotype with a few counts. The chain carries TRBV5-1 and TRBJ2-1; TRBD1 or TRBD2 may be the D gene (6 bases each). Trimming removed 0 bases at V and 2 bases at J, with 12 bases between. The CDR3 has 16 amino acids. Germline CDR1 is SGHRS and CDR2 is YFSETQ. The CDR3 sequence: CASSLVKGEAYNEQFF. In nucleotides, the CDR3 is TGCGCCAGCAGCTTGGTCAAGGGGGAGGCCTACAATGAGCAGTTCTTC.

The J gene is TRBJ2-2, the V gene TRBV3-1, with TRBD1 identical over 7 bases. CDR1 LGHDT and CDR2 YNNKEL come from the germline V gene (reference sequence). Losses at the gene ends were 4 bases for V and 0 bases for J; bases not matched to a gene: 8. The CDR3 is made up of 17 amino acids. This chain's CDR3 is CASSPSPGQSNTGELFF. In nucleotides, the CDR3 is TGTGCCAGCAGCCCGTCCCCGGGACAGTCGAACACCGGGGAGCTGTTTTTT. The full variable domain, its missing parts supplied by reference TRBV3-1 and TRBJ2-2, is DTAVSQTPKYLVTQMGNDKSIKCEQNLGHDTMYWYKQDSKKFLKIMFSYNNKELIINETVPNRFSPKSPDKAHLNLHINSLELGDSAVYFCASSPSPGQSNTGELFFGEGSRLTVL.

The genes are TRBV6-6 and TRBJ1-5; 9 bases align to TRBD1. Germline CDR1 reads MNHNY; CDR2 reads SVGAGI (reference sequence). CDR3 length: 14 amino acids. V lost 6 bases and J lost 5; bases outside the gene matches: 5. CDR3 sequence: CASRRDRVDQPQHF. CDR3 DNA sequence: TGTGCCAGCAGACGGGACAGGGTCGATCAGCCCCAGCATTTT.

This clonotype was seen a handful of times. The gene calls are TRBV7-6 and TRBJ2-3; TRBD2 is a possible D gene (5 bases). This CDR3 contains 12 residues. Germline-derived CDR1 and CDR2 are SGHVS and FNYEAQ. V was trimmed by 5 bases and J by 8 bases, leaving 11 bases between them. The CDR3 here is CASSPLEGTQYF. CDR3 nucleotides: TGTGCCAGCAGCCCCTTAGAGGGTACGCAGTATTTT.

J is TRBJ1-2 and V is TRBV3-1; D is unclear. V lost 0 bases and J lost 7, with 12 bases in between. Germline values: CDR1 LGHDT, CDR2 YNNKEL (reference sequence). The CDR3 loop spans 14 amino acids. This CDR3 reads CASSQDQAPGGYTF. CDR3 sequence (DNA): TGTGCCAGCAGCCAAGATCAAGCCCCCGGTGGCTACACCTTC.

The chain recombines TRBV29-1 with TRBJ2-3, with no clear D. Germline V gives CDR1 SQVTM, CDR2 ANQGSEA. The CDR3 is 13 amino acids. Trimming pared 7 bases from V and 1 base from J, leaving 12 bases between. The CDR3 reads CSAWGTGTDTQYF. The CDR3 bases are TGCAGCGCCTGGGGTACGGGCACAGATACGCAGTATTTT.

The chain carries TRBV20-1 and TRBJ2-7, with no clear D. Per the germline V gene, CDR1 is DFQATT and CDR2 is SNEGSKA (reference sequence). V shed 6 bases and J shed 6 bases, with 27 bases lying between them. The CDR3 spans 16 residues. CDR3 sequence (DNA): TGCAGTGCGAGCAGTCCCAGGAGTTTTCTCCTAGGCGAGCAGTACGTC. Translating gives CSASSPRSFLLGEQYV.

This clonotype was picked up a small number of times. V and J are TRBV5-1 and TRBJ2-7, with 11 nucleotides matching TRBD1. J gave up 5 bases and V 4 bases, and 8 bases lay outside the gene matches. The CDR3 length is 15 residues. Germline loops: CDR1 SGHRS, CDR2 YFSETQ. This chain's CDR3 is CASSPRTGGINEQYF. The CDR3 bases are TGCGCCAGCAGCCCACGGACAGGGGGCATCAACGAGCAGTACTTC. The entire variable domain, with the rest obtained from reference TRBV5-1 and TRBJ2-7, is as follows: KAGVTQTPRYLIKTRGQQVTLSCSPISGHRSVSWYQQTPGQGLQFLFEYFSETQRNKGNFPGRFSGRQFSNSRSEMNVSTLELGDSALYLCASSPRTGGINEQYFGPGTRLTVT.

This clonotype has more than one count but fewer than ten. J is TRBJ1-1 and V is TRBV5-1; TRBD1 might be the D (5 bases). Trimming cost V 3 bases and J 4 bases, with 13 bases left between them. The length of the CDR3 is 14 residues. Per germline, CDR1 SGHRS and CDR2 YFSETQ. DNA for the CDR3: TGCGCCAGCAGCTCCCCCCTAGGGGTCACTGAAGCTTTCTTT. Amino acid sequence: CASSSPLGVTEAFF.

The chain has TRBV15 and TRBJ2-3, with 7 bases matching TRBD1. V dropped 8 bases and J dropped 1; count of bases not matched to a gene: 12. Germline V gene sequence: CDR1 LNHNV, CDR2 YYDKDF (reference sequence). The CDR3 runs 16 residues. CDR3 nucleotides: TGTGCCACCGCATGGGGGACAGCACAGGGCACAGATACGCAGTATTTT. This encodes CATAWGTAQGTDTQYF.